These 27 T cell receptor beta chains were sequenced from one sample in a study of shared clonotypes between healthy human individuals. Assay used: immunoSEQ multiplex PCR; TCRdb lists only in-frame clones, some missing. The sample has about 2.2 million clones; roughly 95% are singletons. It was CD45RO-negative cells, positively selected for CCR7, that made up naive CD8 cells, with terminally differentiated effector memory CD45RA+ cells excluded. Sequencing input: naive CD8+ T cells from PBMCs. The source of these receptors is a man aged 18 to 30 in good health. Some clones in this sample may be carry-over from other donors' samples.

This chain uses TRBV27 with TRBJ2-1; 8 nucleotides match TRBD1. The V segment lost 6 bases and the J segment 10 bases; nucleotides outside the gene matches: 8. The CDR3 consists of 13 residues. Germline V CDR1 and CDR2: MNHEY, SMNVEV (reference sequence). The CDR3 DNA sequence: TGTGCCAGCAGGGGATCGGACAGGGTGGAGCAGTTCTTC. The encoded protein is CASRGSDRVEQFF.

The chain combines TRBV9 with TRBJ2-1; 7 bases match TRBD2. V trimming: 4 bases; J trimming: 8 bases; junction bases outside the gene matches: 3. The germline CDR1 and CDR2 sequences are SGDLS and YYNGEE. The CDR3 is made up of 12 amino acids. In nucleotides, the CDR3 is TGTGCCAGCAGCCGGGCGGGGGATGAGCAGTTCTTC. This gives the protein CASSRAGDEQFF.

In nucleotides, the CDR3 is TGCGCCAGCAGCCCGGACAGAATACTTAGTGGTTCTGAAGCTTTCTTT. It encodes CASSPDRILSGSEAFF. V is TRBV5-1 and J is TRBJ1-1; a possible D gene is TRBD1 (6 bases). The germline V and J ends were trimmed by 4 bases and 6 bases, with 22 bases remaining between them. The germline V gene has CDR1 SGHRS and CDR2 YFSETQ. CDR3 length: 16 amino acids.

The gene calls are TRBV25-1 and TRBJ1-2; no clear D. Germline CDR1 is MGHDK and CDR2 is SYGVNS. This CDR3 region has 13 residues. V shed 6 bases and J shed 8 bases, with 16 bases lying between them. Written as DNA, the CDR3 is TGTGCCAGCAGCTATCGGATATCGGGAGGCTACACCTTC. Translation: CASSYRISGGYTF.

The chain has TRBV27 and TRBJ2-7; D may correspond to TRBD1 or TRBD2 (6 bases each). This CDR3 contains 15 residues. V was pared by 5 bases and J by 3 bases, with 17 bases between. Per the germline V gene, CDR1 is MNHEY and CDR2 is SMNVEV (reference sequence). As DNA, the CDR3 is TGTGCCAGCAGTCCCCTGGGGGCGGGGATCTACGAGCAGTACTTC. It translates to CASSPLGAGIYEQYF.

V and J are TRBV5-1 and TRBJ2-7; 7 nucleotides agree with TRBD2. CDR1 is SGHRS, CDR2 YFSETQ, per germline. The CDR3 totals 15 residues. Trimming removed 0 bases from V and 2 bases from J; junction bases left unmatched: 5. The CDR3 loop reads CASSLGGLDTYEQYF. Written as DNA, the CDR3 is TGCGCCAGCAGCTTGGGTGGACTAGACACCTACGAGCAGTACTTC.

V is TRBV25-1 and J is TRBJ2-3, with 10 bases matching TRBD2. J lost 1 base, V lost 3 bases, and 4 bases had no gene match. CDR1 is MGHDK, CDR2 SYGVNS, per germline. There are 16 residues in the CDR3. The CDR3 DNA sequence: TGTGCCAGCAGTGATTGGCTAGCGGGGGGCACAGATACGCAGTATTTT. It yields the protein CASSDWLAGGTDTQYF.

The genes are TRBV9 and TRBJ1-2; D is unclear. The CDR3 totals 16 residues. Looked up from germline, CDR1 is SGDLS and CDR2 is YYNGEE. V was trimmed by 3 bases and J by 4 bases, leaving 19 bases between them. The CDR3 spells CASSAYAIGNLYGYTF. The CDR3 region has the DNA TGTGCCAGCAGCGCCTACGCTATAGGGAACCTCTATGGCTACACCTTC.

The chain employs TRBV28 and TRBJ2-7; TRBD2 matches at 11 bases. V was clipped by 3 bases and J by 2 bases; unmatched bases: 6. The V gene's germline CDR1 is MDHEN and CDR2 SYDVKM. The CDR3 has 16 amino acids. The CDR3 sequence is CASSFSWGLAAYEQYF. CDR3 DNA sequence: TGTGCCAGCAGTTTTTCGTGGGGACTAGCGGCCTACGAGCAGTACTTC.

This rearrangement joins TRBV28 to TRBJ1-4; 9 bases are a match to TRBD1. Germline V gene lookup returns CDR1 MDHEN and CDR2 SYDVKM. The trim removed 4 bases at V and 8 bases at J, leaving 8 bases unmatched. CDR3 length: 15 amino acids. The CDR3 DNA reads as TGTGCCAGCAGTTCCCCACAGGGGGCCGGCGAAAAACTGTTTTTT. Residues: CASSSPQGAGEKLFF.

The chain couples TRBV6-4 to TRBJ2-1, with D possibly being TRBD1 or TRBD2 (5 bases each). The V gene lost 3 bases and the J gene lost 7 bases, with 16 bases spanning the gap. Germline V gene lookup returns CDR1 MRHNA and CDR2 SNTAGT. The CDR3 runs to 15 residues. The CDR3: CASSEGDWLGNEQFF. DNA of the CDR3: TGTGCCAGCAGTGAGGGGGATTGGCTGGGGAATGAGCAGTTCTTC.

V usage is TRBV5-8 and J usage is TRBJ1-5, with D maybe TRBD1 (5 bases). The CDR3 totals 15 residues. Trimming removed 0 bases from V and 3 bases from J, with 10 bases in between. The V gene's germline CDR1 is SGHTS and CDR2 YDEGEE. CDR3 region: CASSLGVGDNQPQHF. Written as DNA, the CDR3 is TGTGCCAGCAGCTTGGGGGTAGGGGACAATCAGCCCCAGCATTTT.

The table lists this clone with a count of one. The chain is built from TRBV19 and TRBJ1-1; 9 bases agree with TRBD1. Germline loops: CDR1 LNHDA, CDR2 SQIVND (reference sequence). This CDR3 is built from 15 residues. V dropped 3 bases and J dropped 5; count of bases not matched to a gene: 7. The CDR3 DNA is TGTGCCAGTAGTATGCCGGGACAGGGAGTGACTGAAGCTTTCTTT. It specifies CASSMPGQGVTEAFF.

With regard to this clone: This specimen includes other DNA sequences encoding the same CDR3. This rearrangement joins TRBV5-4 to TRBJ2-7; 8 bases agree with TRBD2. Germline V gives CDR1 SGHNT, CDR2 YYREEE (reference sequence). The CDR3 is made up of 14 amino acids. V lost 0 bases, J lost 3 bases, and 2 bases stayed unmatched. CDR3 sequence: CASSLGSGSYEQYF. Here the CDR3 DNA reads TGTGCCAGCAGCTTGGGGAGCGGGAGCTACGAGCAGTACTTC.

The chain recombines TRBV5-4 with TRBJ1-3; 7 bases agree with TRBD1. The CDR3 has 14 amino acids. CDR1 and CDR2 (germline): SGHNT, YYREEE (reference sequence). After removal of 5 bases from V and 8 bases from J, the junction contained 10 bases not matched to a gene. In DNA, the CDR3 is TGTGCCAGCAGGCCCCGGGACAGAGGAGACACCATATATTTT. The encoded protein is CASRPRDRGDTIYF.

The chain combines TRBV28 with TRBJ2-1, with 14 bases aligning to TRBD2. The V segment lost 5 bases and the J segment 8 bases; nucleotides outside the gene matches: 8. Germline lookup yields CDR1 MDHEN and CDR2 SYDVKM. CDR3 length equals 16 residues. The CDR3 DNA reads as TGTGCCAGCAGTGGACCGGGACTAGCGGGAGTCGATGAGCAGTTCTTC. Protein product: CASSGPGLAGVDEQFF.

This chain connects TRBV7-9 to TRBJ2-3; 9 bases fit TRBD2. Per germline, CDR1 SEHNR and CDR2 FQNEAQ (reference sequence). Trimming at V came to 1 base and at J to 7 bases, leaving 9 bases not matched to a gene. The CDR3 covers 16 residues. The CDR3 region is CASSLEVAGVWNTQYF. The CDR3 nucleotides are TGTGCCAGCAGCTTAGAAGTAGCGGGAGTATGGAATACGCAGTATTTT.

With regard to this clone: Other DNA variants within this sample encode the same CDR3. The chain couples TRBV28 to TRBJ1-3; 7 bases line up with TRBD1. This CDR3 has 15 amino acids. Losses at the gene ends were 5 bases for V and 2 bases for J; bases not matched to a gene: 6. The germline V gene encodes CDR1 MDHEN and CDR2 SYDVKM. The CDR3 bases are TGTGCCAGCAGTACTGACAGGGAAGCTGGAAACACCATATATTTT. It is translated as CASSTDREAGNTIYF.

The genes are TRBV29-1 and TRBJ2-7, with D perhaps matching TRBD1 (5 bases). The CDR3 is 12 residues long. Trimming removed 5 bases from V and 2 bases from J, with 10 bases in between. Germline loops: CDR1 SQVTM, CDR2 ANQGSEA. The CDR3 DNA follows: TGCAGCGTTCTGACAGCACCCTACGAGCAGTACTTC. The encoded protein is CSVLTAPYEQYF.

The chain has TRBV29-1 and TRBJ2-2, with D hard to call. Germline V gene data show CDR1 as SQVTM and CDR2 as ANQGSEA. V lost 7 bases and J lost 5, with 11 bases in between. This CDR3 is 12 amino acids long. The CDR3 loop reads CSAPAWTGELFF. Here the CDR3 DNA reads TGCAGCGCCCCGGCGTGGACCGGGGAGCTGTTTTTT.

The chain employs TRBV27 and TRBJ2-3; 9 nucleotides line up with TRBD2. The ends lost 6 bases at V and 6 bases at J; junction bases unmatched: 13. The length of the CDR3 is 16 residues. Germline CDR1 MNHEY, CDR2 SMNVEV (reference sequence). The CDR3 nucleotides are TGTGCCAGCAGACTATCCCATGCTAGCGGGACGGATACGCAGTATTTT. Its translation: CASRLSHASGTDTQYF.

For the CDR3, the DNA is TGTGCCAGCAGCCGCCCGGGACTAGCCTACGAGCAGTACTTC. It translates to CASSRPGLAYEQYF. V and J are TRBV7-2 and TRBJ2-7; 8 bases align to TRBD2. In germline, CDR1 is SGHTA, CDR2 FQGNSA. The CDR3 loop spans 14 amino acids. The V and J ends lost 5 bases and 2 bases, in that order; junction bases with no gene match: 5.

This chain uses TRBV5-5 with TRBJ1-1; no clear D. CDR1 and CDR2 from the germline V gene are SGHKS and YYEKEE (reference sequence). The CDR3 contains 13 residues. Between the trimmed V and J ends, which lost 0 bases and 4 bases, there was a span of 7 bases. CDR3 DNA: TGTGCCAGCAGCTTGGGTGTGTCCACTGAAGCTTTCTTT. Amino acids: CASSLGVSTEAFF.

The chain uses TRBV13 and TRBJ2-3; maybe TRBD2 (5 bases). Trimming cost V 6 bases and J 4 bases, with 11 bases left between them. In germline, CDR1 is PRHDT, CDR2 FYEKMQ (reference sequence). The CDR3 totals 13 residues. The CDR3 reads CASSRTLADTQYF. As DNA, the CDR3 is TGTGCCAGCAGTCGGACTCTGGCAGATACGCAGTATTTT.

Note on this clone: At the DNA level, this CDR3 is encoded by other sequences in the same sample as well. The CDR3 DNA reads as TGTGCCTGGAGTGTTTTGAGGAACACTGAAGCTTTCTTT. It yields the protein CAWSVLRNTEAFF. This chain uses TRBV30 with TRBJ1-1, with D unresolved. V lost 0 bases and J lost 1, with 6 bases in between. Germline CDR1 reads GTSNPN; CDR2 reads SVGIG (reference sequence). CDR3 length: 13 residues.

The rearrangement links TRBV10-3 to TRBJ2-3; D unresolved. V lost 8 bases and J 0 bases, leaving 21 bases between the germline ends. This CDR3 is 17 amino acids long. Germline-derived CDR1 and CDR2 are ENHRY and SYGVKD. The DNA for the CDR3 is TGTGCCATCTCCTCGGTGGGCGGTCCCTCTAGCACAGATACGCAGTATTTT. As protein: CAISSVGGPSSTDTQYF.

The chain joins TRBV13 to TRBJ1-1; 9 bases map to TRBD1. Looked up from germline, CDR1 is PRHDT and CDR2 is FYEKMQ (reference sequence). V lost 5 bases and J lost 5; bases outside the gene matches: 12. The CDR3 length is 16 residues. In DNA form, the CDR3 reads TGTGCCAGCAGCCTCTTCGATGGACAGGGGCGGACTGAAGCTTTCTTT. Amino acids: CASSLFDGQGRTEAFF.